Detailed here is one TCR beta chain. CDR1 LGHDT and CDR2 YNNKEL come from the germline V gene (reference sequence). This CDR3 region has 14 residues. Trimming pared 1 base from V and 2 bases from J, leaving 9 bases between. The data belong to a study of blood T cell repertoires in COVID-19. Study overall: From the United States, Italy and Spain came samples of acute and convalescent COVID-19. The analysed material was cDNA or gDNA that came from T cells, B-cell-depleted T cells, or PBMCs.

TCRdb's table, derived via immunoSEQ multiplex PCR, lists solely in-frame clones and lacks some. The table lists about 210,000 clones, less than 90% of them singletons, with roughly 4.9% in the top ten. The clonotype originates from a woman aged 25 to 39 who had been exposed to COVID-19. The chain recombines TRBV3-1 (or the pseudogene TRBV3-2) with TRBJ2-7; D ambiguous. Sequences were obtained from PBMCs or T cells enriched from blood (not recorded which). The CDR3 here is CASSQVGQAYEQYF. CDR3 coding DNA: TGTGCCAGCAGCCAAGTTGGCCAGGCCTACGAGCAGTACTTC.